The clone carrying this TCR beta chain was seen only once. There are 15 residues in the CDR3. The germline CDR1 and CDR2 sequences are LGHNA and YNFKEQ. The V gene lost 0 bases and the J gene lost 13 bases, with 19 bases spanning the gap. The method was immunoSEQ multiplex PCR; TCRdb's version includes in-frame clones alone and lacks a portion of them. The data hold 350,000 to 450,000 clones, with roughly 85% observed a single time. The data originate from a study of Ad26.COV2.S vaccination and SARS-CoV-2 variants. Treatment noted: roughly 18 received Ad26.COV2.S at low or high dose, single or two shots; roughly five received placebo; per-sample allocation not given. Specimen acquisition occurred on day 63 following the initial vaccine or placebo injection.

The material sequenced was peripheral blood, taken in a trial of Ad26.COV2.S vaccine versus placebo. The chain has TRBV4-2 and TRBJ2-1; D gene unclear. This receptor was obtained from a person between 18 and 65 years old who received the Ad26.COV2.S COVID-19 vaccine or a placebo. CDR3 sequence: CASSQDKRALDEQFF. The DNA for the CDR3 is TGTGCCAGCAGCCAAGATAAACGGGCCCTAGACGAACAGTTCTTC.